This is a list of T cell receptor beta chains from one sample in a study of CD8+ T cells in alopecia areata. Libraries were prepared by immunoSEQ multiplex PCR; TCRdb keeps only in-frame clonotypes and omits some of them. The sample gives hundreds of thousands of clones, 67% of which show up once; 0.95% to 1.5% is in the top ten. The starting material was CD4+ T cells sorted from blood, obtained at week 0. The receptors come from a human donor with alopecia areata. The CDR3 runs from the conserved cysteine through the conserved F or W. The order of the fields is J gene, clone size, V gene, D gene, CDR3 DNA, CDR3 protein. D genes are given only for firm matches. A row's size may be missing; if present it is once, few, many or a size class.

J gene: TRBJ2-5; clone size: NA; V gene: TRBV7-3; D gene: NA; CDR3 DNA: TGTGCCAGCAGCATGACAGGAAAAGAGACCCAGTACTTC; CDR3 protein: CASSMTGKETQYF
J gene: TRBJ2-3; clone size: NA; V gene: TRBV4-1; D gene: NA; CDR3 DNA: TGCGCCAGCAGCCAAGATAAGCAGACAGATACGCAGTATTTT; CDR3 protein: CASSQDKQTDTQYF
J gene: TRBJ1-2; clone size: NA; V gene: TRBV6-5; D gene: NA; CDR3 DNA: TGTGCCAGCAGTTATGATAAGACGGCCTTCCCGAGCTACACCTTC; CDR3 protein: CASSYDKTAFPSYTF
J gene: TRBJ2-5; clone size: NA; V gene: TRBV5-1; D gene: NA; CDR3 DNA: TGCGCCAGCGGAGGGGAGACCCAGTACTTC; CDR3 protein: CASGGETQYF
J gene: TRBJ1-6; clone size: NA; V gene: TRBV7-9; D gene: NA; CDR3 DNA: TGTGCCAGCAGCGAGTCGCGCCCCGGTAATTCACCCCTCCACTTT; CDR3 protein: CASSESRPGNSPLHF
J gene: TRBJ1-2; clone size: NA; V gene: TRBV29-1; D gene: NA; CDR3 DNA: TGCAGCGTTGAAGGATTTGACGGCTACACCTTC; CDR3 protein: CSVEGFDGYTF
J gene: TRBJ2-5; clone size: once; V gene: TRBV30; D gene: NA; CDR3 DNA: TGTGCCTGGAGCGGGGGCTTCCAAGAGACCCAGTACTTC; CDR3 protein: CAWSGGFQETQYF
J gene: TRBJ1-2; clone size: NA; V gene: TRBV6-5; D gene: NA; CDR3 DNA: TGTGCCAGCAGTTACTCGATTGGCCCTAACTATGGCTACACCTTC; CDR3 protein: CASSYSIGPNYGYTF
J gene: TRBJ2-1; clone size: many; V gene: TRBV5-1; D gene: NA; CDR3 DNA: TGCGCCAGCAGCCAACAGGGTTCGGATGAGCAGTTCTTC; CDR3 protein: CASSQQGSDEQFF
J gene: TRBJ2-6; clone size: NA; V gene: TRBV10-3; D gene: TRBD1; CDR3 DNA: TGTGCCATCGGCGGGACAGGGAACTCTGGGGCCAACGTCCTGACTTTC; CDR3 protein: CAIGGTGNSGANVLTF
J gene: TRBJ1-2; clone size: NA; V gene: TRBV6-6; D gene: NA; CDR3 DNA: TGTGCCAGCAGTTACGGGGTCAGGACTAACTATGGCTACACCTTC; CDR3 protein: CASSYGVRTNYGYTF
J gene: TRBJ2-5; clone size: few; V gene: TRBV5-4; D gene: NA; CDR3 DNA: TGTGCCAGCAGCCAGCAGGGACGGGAGACCCAGTACTTC; CDR3 protein: CASSQQGRETQYF
J gene: TRBJ2-1; clone size: NA; V gene: TRBV29-1; D gene: TRBD2; CDR3 DNA: TGCAGCGTGAGGAGGGCCGCAGCGGGACCCCAGAGCTCGCAGTTCTTC; CDR3 protein: CSVRRAAAGPQSSQFF
J gene: TRBJ1-2; clone size: few; V gene: TRBV29-1; D gene: NA; CDR3 DNA: TGCAGCGTTGGGTTACAGGAGAGTTATGGCTACACCTTC; CDR3 protein: CSVGLQESYGYTF
J gene: TRBJ2-5; clone size: NA; V gene: TRBV25-1; D gene: NA; CDR3 DNA: TGTGCCAGCAGTGAATTACGGGTCCAAGAGACCCAGTACTTC; CDR3 protein: CASSELRVQETQYF
J gene: TRBJ2-5; clone size: NA; V gene: TRBV11-1; D gene: NA; CDR3 DNA: TGTGCCAGCAGCTTCGGGTTCCAAGAGACCCAGTACTTC; CDR3 protein: CASSFGFQETQYF
J gene: TRBJ1-1; clone size: NA; V gene: TRBV28; D gene: TRBD1; CDR3 DNA: TGTGCCAGCACCCCCCCCGGGACAGGGGGCTCTGAAGCTTTCTTT; CDR3 protein: CASTPPGTGGSEAFF
J gene: TRBJ2-5; clone size: NA; V gene: TRBV29-1; D gene: NA; CDR3 DNA: TGCAGCGTTGAGAAAGAGACCCAGTACTTC; CDR3 protein: CSVEKETQYF
J gene: TRBJ1-5; clone size: NA; V gene: TRBV11-2; D gene: NA; CDR3 DNA: TGTGCCAGCAGCTTAACAGGCAGTCAGCCCCAGCATTTT; CDR3 protein: CASSLTGSQPQHF
J gene: TRBJ1-4; clone size: once; V gene: TRBV29-1; D gene: NA; CDR3 DNA: TGCAGCGCCGAGGACGGAGCAAATGAAAAACTGTTTTTT; CDR3 protein: CSAEDGANEKLFF
J gene: TRBJ2-6; clone size: NA; V gene: TRBV30; D gene: NA; CDR3 DNA: TGTGCCTACAGGGCTGGGGCCAACGTCCTGACTTTC; CDR3 protein: CAYRAGANVLTF
J gene: TRBJ2-3; clone size: few; V gene: TRBV6-5; D gene: TRBD2; CDR3 DNA: TGTGCCAGCAGACTAACGGCGGGGGGCACAGATACGCAGTATTTT; CDR3 protein: CASRLTAGGTDTQYF
J gene: TRBJ1-1; clone size: few; V gene: TRBV30; D gene: NA; CDR3 DNA: TGTGCCTGGAGTGTGTGGGAGGGCACTGAAGCTTTCTTT; CDR3 protein: CAWSVWEGTEAFF
J gene: TRBJ2-7; clone size: NA; V gene: TRBV9; D gene: NA; CDR3 DNA: TGTGCCAGCAGCGTAGCGGCAGGACAGTACTACGAGCAGTACTTC; CDR3 protein: CASSVAAGQYYEQYF
J gene: TRBJ1-6; clone size: NA; V gene: TRBV6-1; D gene: TRBD1; CDR3 DNA: TGTGCCAGCAGTACCCGACAGGGTAACTCACCCCTCCACTTT; CDR3 protein: CASSTRQGNSPLHF
J gene: TRBJ2-3; clone size: few; V gene: TRBV29-1; D gene: TRBD2; CDR3 DNA: TGCAGCGTTGTCCGCGGGGGTTCAGATACGCAGTATTTT; CDR3 protein: CSVVRGGSDTQYF
J gene: TRBJ2-1; clone size: NA; V gene: TRBV2; D gene: TRBD2; CDR3 DNA: TGTGCCAGCAGGCGGGGGAACTCCTACAATGAGCAGTTCTTC; CDR3 protein: CASRRGNSYNEQFF
J gene: TRBJ1-1; clone size: NA; V gene: TRBV6-1; D gene: TRBD1; CDR3 DNA: TGTGCCAGCAGTGCCACAGGGGCCGTGTACACTGAAGCTTTCTTT; CDR3 protein: CASSATGAVYTEAFF
J gene: TRBJ1-1; clone size: NA; V gene: TRBV7-7; D gene: NA; CDR3 DNA: TGTGCTAGCAGCTCGTCTATGAACACTGAAGCTTTCTTT; CDR3 protein: CASSSSMNTEAFF
J gene: TRBJ2-1; clone size: NA; V gene: TRBV7-9; D gene: NA; CDR3 DNA: TGTGCCAGCAGCTTAGGGGCTAGAGGGCAGTTCTTC; CDR3 protein: CASSLGARGQFF
J gene: TRBJ2-6; clone size: NA; V gene: TRBV7-3; D gene: NA; CDR3 DNA: TGTGCCAGCAGCCCCAGTGGCACGTCTGGGGCCAACGTCCTGACTTTC; CDR3 protein: CASSPSGTSGANVLTF
J gene: TRBJ2-3; clone size: NA; V gene: TRBV7-9; D gene: NA; CDR3 DNA: TGTGCCAGCAGCTTACTAGATACGCAGTATTTT; CDR3 protein: CASSLLDTQYF
J gene: TRBJ2-5; clone size: NA; V gene: TRBV21-1; D gene: NA; CDR3 DNA: TGTGCCAGCCCGAGTTTTGTGTGGTACCAAGAGACCCAGTACTTC; CDR3 protein: CASPSFVWYQETQYF
J gene: TRBJ1-1; clone size: few; V gene: TRBV11-2; D gene: NA; CDR3 DNA: TGTGCCAGCAGACGAGGACAGAACACTGAAGCTTTCTTT; CDR3 protein: CASRRGQNTEAFF
J gene: TRBJ2-2; clone size: NA; V gene: TRBV9; D gene: NA; CDR3 DNA: TGTGCCAGCAGCGAGACCGCCACCGGGGAGCTGTTTTTT; CDR3 protein: CASSETATGELFF
J gene: TRBJ2-6; clone size: NA; V gene: TRBV7-2; D gene: NA; CDR3 DNA: TGTGCCAGCAGCTTAGTGTTCACGCGTCCCTCTGGGGCCAACGTCCTGACTTTC; CDR3 protein: CASSLVFTRPSGANVLTF
J gene: TRBJ2-3; clone size: NA; V gene: TRBV27; D gene: NA; CDR3 DNA: TGTGCCAGCAGTCTGGGCCCGGTGGTAGCGACAGATACGCAGTATTTT; CDR3 protein: CASSLGPVVATDTQYF